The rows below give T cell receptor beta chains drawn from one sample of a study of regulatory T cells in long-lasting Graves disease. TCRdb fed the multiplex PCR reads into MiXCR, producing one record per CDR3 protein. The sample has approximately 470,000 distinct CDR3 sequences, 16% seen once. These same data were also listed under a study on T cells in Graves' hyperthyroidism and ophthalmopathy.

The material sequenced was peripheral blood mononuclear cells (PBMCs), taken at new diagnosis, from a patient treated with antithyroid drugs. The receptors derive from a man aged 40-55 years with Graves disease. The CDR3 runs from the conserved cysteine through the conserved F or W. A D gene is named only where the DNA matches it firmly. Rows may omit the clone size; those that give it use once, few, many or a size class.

CSARIPHDPREQYF | TGCAGTGCTAGGATTCCCCACGACCCGAGAGAGCAGTACTTC | many | - | TRBJ2-7 | TRBV20-1
CASEEDRGNEQYF | TGTGCCAGCGAAGAGGACAGGGGCAACGAGCAGTACTTC | many | TRBD1 | TRBJ2-7 | TRBV28
CASSLRGRGYNEQFF | TGTGCCAGCAGCTTACGGGGAAGGGGCTACAATGAGCAGTTCTTC | many | - | TRBJ2-1 | TRBV11-3
CASSNWGRGNYEQYF | TGTGCCAGTAGTAACTGGGGACGAGGGAACTACGAGCAGTACTTC | few | - | TRBJ2-7 | TRBV19
CSVGETTGELFF | TGCAGCGTTGGGGAGACCACCGGGGAGCTGTTTTTT | - | - | TRBJ2-2 | TRBV29-1
CASSTGDANTGELFF | TGTGCCAGCAGTACAGGGGACGCGAACACCGGGGAGCTGTTTTTT | many | TRBD1 | TRBJ2-2 | TRBV6-4
CASSGKGVWDTQYF | TGCGCCAGCAGCGGCAAGGGGGTTTGGGATACGCAGTATTTT | many | - | TRBJ2-3 | TRBV5-1
CASSLDRGREQYF | TGTGCCAGCAGCTTAGACAGGGGTCGGGAGCAGTACTTC | many | - | TRBJ2-7 | TRBV11-2
CASSQQVNYGYTF | TGTGCCAGCTCTCAGCAGGTTAACTATGGCTACACCTTC | - | - | TRBJ1-2 | TRBV18
CASSPRRTGVYEQYF | TGTGCCAGCAGCCCCCGAAGGACAGGCGTTTACGAGCAGTACTTC | many | TRBD1 | TRBJ2-7 | TRBV11-1
CASSYGGTEAFF | TGTGCCAGCAGTTACGGGGGGACTGAAGCTTTCTTT | many | - | TRBJ1-1 | TRBV6-2/TRBV6-3
CASSYGQLNTEAFF | TGTGCCAGCAGTTATGGACAGTTGAACACTGAAGCTTTCTTT | few | - | TRBJ1-1 | TRBV6-2/TRBV6-3
CSAPRTTDTQYF | TGCAGTGCTCCGAGAACCACAGATACGCAGTATTTT | many | - | TRBJ2-3 | TRBV20-1
CASSARQGSNTGELFF | TGCGCCAGCAGCGCCCGACAGGGCAGTAACACCGGGGAGCTGTTTTTT | - | TRBD1 | TRBJ2-2 | TRBV5-1
CASRPRESLYTF | TGTGCCAGTCGCCCACGAGAGAGCTTATACACCTTC | once | - | TRBJ1-2 | TRBV7-6
CAIRSGPGGYTF | TGTGCCATCAGATCCGGGCCTGGGGGCTACACCTTC | - | - | TRBJ1-2 | TRBV10-3
CSASQSGSVSETQYF | TGCAGTGCAAGTCAGAGCGGGAGCGTTTCAGAGACCCAGTACTTC | many | TRBD2 | TRBJ2-5 | TRBV20-1
CASSLGTGAFF | TGTGCCAGCAGTTTAGGGACGGGCGCTTTCTTT | - | - | TRBJ1-1 | TRBV12-3/TRBV12-4
CASSPLAAGGNEQFF | TGTGCCAGCAGCCCTCTGGCGGCGGGTGGAAATGAGCAGTTCTTC | many | - | TRBJ2-1 | TRBV3-1
CASSLGGTSQTYTDTQYF | TGTGCCAGCAGCTTAGGGGGGACTAGCCAAACATACACAGATACGCAGTATTTT | many | TRBD2 | TRBJ2-3 | TRBV11-2
CASRDRGKQPQHF | TGTGCCAGCAGGGACAGGGGGAAACAGCCCCAGCATTTT | many | TRBD1 | TRBJ1-5 | TRBV6-2/TRBV6-3
CASSPPTGNRNTIYF | TGTGCCAGCAGTCCCCCCACGGGTAATAGAAACACCATATATTTT | few | - | TRBJ1-3 | TRBV28
CASSRGTSGGETQYF | TGCGCCAGCAGCCGAGGGACTAGCGGAGGGGAGACCCAGTACTTC | - | TRBD2 | TRBJ2-5 | TRBV4-1
CASRDPGPRTQYF | TGTGCCAGCAGAGATCCGGGACCACGGACGCAGTATTTT | many | - | TRBJ2-3 | TRBV12-3/TRBV12-4
CASRLTSGRQFRQFF | TGTGCCAGCAGACTGACTAGCGGGAGGCAATTTAGGCAGTTCTTC | - | TRBD2 | TRBJ2-1 | TRBV6-1
CASSLPGRAGADTQYF | TGCGCCAGCAGCCTCCCCGGGAGGGCCGGGGCAGATACGCAGTATTTT | - | TRBD2 | TRBJ2-3 | TRBV28
CASSLRPSEAFF | TGTGCCAGCTCACTGAGGCCGTCTGAAGCTTTCTTT | many | - | TRBJ1-1 | TRBV18